This entry lists 29 T cell receptor beta chains sequenced from one sample in a study of blood T cell repertoires in COVID-19. Sequencing was performed with immunoSEQ multiplex PCR; in TCRdb, only in-frame clones are kept and a portion is missing. The sample has more than 13,000 clones, roughly 84% seen once. Sequencing used peripheral blood. The source of these receptors is a man between 45 and 60 years old with active COVID-19.

V gene TRBV9 combines with J gene TRBJ1-1, with D tentatively TRBD1 (6 bases). V was trimmed by 0 bases and J by 4 bases, leaving 16 bases between them. The germline gives CDR1 SGDLS, CDR2 YYNGEE. The CDR3 loop spans 16 amino acids. For the CDR3, the DNA is TGTGCCAGCAGCGTAGGGGACACGGGAATGGGCACTGAAGCTTTCTTT. This sequence encodes CASSVGDTGMGTEAFF. Full variable domain (rest looked up from reference TRBV9 and TRBJ1-1): DSGVTQTPKHLITATGQRVTLRCSPRSGDLSVYWYQQSLDQGLQFLIQYYNGEERAKGNILERFSAQQFPDLHSELNLSSLELGDSALYFCASSVGDTGMGTEAFFGQGTRLTVV.

This sequence joins TRBV28 and TRBJ2-3; tentative D call: TRBD2 (5 bases). Per the germline V gene, CDR1 is MDHEN and CDR2 is SYDVKM. The CDR3 sequence is 15 residues long. The V end lost 5 bases, the J end lost 1 base, and 13 bases lay between the germline ends. CDR3 amino acids: CASSQISDRTDTQYF. CDR3 nucleotides: TGTGCCAGCAGTCAAATTAGCGACCGCACAGATACGCAGTATTTT.

This CDR3 is CASSPGGSGSTDTQYF. The CDR3 DNA reads TGTGCCAGCAGCCCCGGGGGGAGCGGTAGCACAGATACGCAGTATTTT. V usage is TRBV9 and J usage is TRBJ2-3; TRBD2 agrees at 7 bases. CDR1 is SGDLS and CDR2 is YYNGEE in the germline V gene. The CDR3 has 16 residues. The trim removed 4 bases at V and 0 bases at J, leaving 8 bases unmatched.

The chain is built from TRBV5-1 and TRBJ1-4; a possible D gene is TRBD1 (5 bases). This CDR3 is 13 amino acids long. The germline CDR1 and CDR2 sequences are SGHRS and YFSETQ. Trimming shortened V by 3 bases and J by 5 bases, and 8 bases separated the two germline ends. In DNA, the CDR3 is TGCGCCAGCAGCTGGGGACTGAATGAAAAACTGTTTTTT. Translation gives CASSWGLNEKLFF.

J is TRBJ1-4 and V is TRBV5-6, with 8 positions matching TRBD1. There are 17 residues in the CDR3. V trimming: 2 bases; J trimming: 4 bases; junction bases outside the gene matches: 10. Germline CDR1 and CDR2: SGHDT and YYEEEE. The CDR3 nucleotides are TGTGCCAGCAGCTTTGGTGCCCAGGGGGCCTTTAATGAAAAACTGTTTTTT. It encodes CASSFGAQGAFNEKLFF.

The count of this clone is one. V gene TRBV18 combines with J gene TRBJ2-3; 14 positions match TRBD2. Trimming took 3 bases from V and 3 from J; bases not matched to a gene: 8. The CDR3 is 18 residues long. Germline V lookup: CDR1 KGHSH, CDR2 LQKENI. The CDR3 here is CASSPYGTSGSKTDTQYF. In nucleotides, the CDR3 is TGTGCCAGCTCACCTTACGGGACTAGCGGGAGTAAGACAGATACGCAGTATTTT.

On this clone: Just one base apart from a much larger clone, this may be a read error. This CDR3 is also generated by other DNA sequences in the sample. The V call is TRBV28, the J call TRBJ2-7; 10 positions match TRBD2. The germline CDR1 and CDR2 sequences are MDHEN and SYDVKM. The trim removed 5 bases at V and 2 bases at J, leaving 3 bases unmatched. The CDR3 length is 14 residues. DNA of the CDR3: TGTGCCAGCAGTGAACTAGCGGGAACCTACGAGCAGTACTTC. Its translation: CASSELAGTYEQYF.

This clone was observed a few times. The rearrangement joins TRBV4-1 to TRBJ1-4, with D perhaps matching TRBD1 (6 bases). The CDR3 covers 13 residues. The germline V and J ends were trimmed by 1 base and 8 bases, with 8 bases remaining between them. Germline V CDR1 and CDR2: MGHRA, YSYEKL. The CDR3 reads CASSQAQGEKLFF. CDR3 nucleotide sequence: TGCGCCAGCAGCCAAGCGCAGGGGGAAAAACTGTTTTTT.

In DNA form, the CDR3 reads TGCGCCAGCAGCGAGGACAGGTACAATGAGCAGTTCTTC. Protein product: CASSEDRYNEQFF. V is TRBV10-1 and J is TRBJ2-1; TRBD1 aligns across 7 bases. V lost 6 bases, J lost 4 bases, and 3 bases stayed unmatched. This CDR3 has 13 amino acids. Germline V gene sequence: CDR1 WNHNN, CDR2 SYGVQD (reference sequence).

This clone has a handful of counts. The chain has TRBV27 and TRBJ2-3; 10 nucleotides line up with TRBD2. This CDR3 has 15 residues. The germline V gene encodes CDR1 MNHEY and CDR2 SMNVEV (reference sequence). Germline trimming cut 5 bases from V and 2 bases from J; bases unmatched to any gene: 4. In nucleotides, the CDR3 is TGTGCCAGCAGTCCCCTAGCGGGAGTCACAGATACGCAGTATTTT. It specifies CASSPLAGVTDTQYF.

The CDR3, as DNA: TGTGCCAGCGGGCAGAGAGCAACCCCCGTCAAAAACATTCAGTACTTC. Its translation is CASGQRATPVKNIQYF. The chain employs TRBV2 and TRBJ2-4; D unresolved. Trimming removed 8 bases at V and 3 bases at J, with 20 bases between. Germline values: CDR1 SNHLY, CDR2 FYNNEI. CDR3 length: 16 amino acids.

This chain uses TRBV4-1 with TRBJ2-7; D is possibly TRBD1 (5 bases). V was pared by 0 bases and J by 0 bases, with 9 bases between. CDR1 MGHRA and CDR2 YSYEKL come from the germline V gene. CDR3 length equals 15 residues. The CDR3 DNA reads as TGCGCCAGCAGCCAAGAGTACAGGAGCTCCTACGAGCAGTACTTC. This codes for CASSQEYRSSYEQYF.

In its sample, this clone was seen once. V and J are TRBV4-1 and TRBJ2-1; 9 bases map to TRBD2. This CDR3 has 14 residues. V shed 1 base and J 13 bases; nucleotides not matched to a gene: 8. CDR1 MGHRA and CDR2 YSYEKL come from the germline V gene. The CDR3, as DNA: TGCGCCAGCAGCCAAGTTTGGGCGGGAGGGCACCAGTTCTTC. This sequence encodes CASSQVWAGGHQFF.

The chain uses TRBV11-3 and TRBJ2-1, with TRBD2 identical over 7 bases. The CDR3 runs to 12 residues. J was trimmed by 9 bases and V by 5 bases; bases with no gene match: 4. Germline V lookup: CDR1 SGHNT, CDR2 YENEEA. CDR3 in DNA: TGTGCCAGCAGCGCCGCGGGGGTTGAGCAGTTCTTC. It encodes CASSAAGVEQFF.

The gene calls are TRBV13 and TRBJ2-5, with TRBD1 matching over 8 bases. The J segment lost 0 bases and the V segment lost 2 bases, leaving 14 bases of the junction unmatched. CDR1 and CDR2 (germline): PRHDT, FYEKMQ (reference sequence). The CDR3 covers 19 residues. The DNA for the CDR3 is TGTGCCAGCAGCTTACCAGGGACAGGTACCTATATTGACCAAGAGACCCAGTACTTC. Translation: CASSLPGTGTYIDQETQYF.

The rearrangement joins TRBV20-1 to TRBJ2-7, with TRBD2 as a possible D gene (5 bases). V was cut by 3 bases and J by 2 bases, with 8 bases left in between. Germline lookup yields CDR1 DFQATT and CDR2 SNEGSKA (reference sequence). The CDR3 length is 12 residues. CDR3 nucleotides: TGCAGTGCTAGTACCGGGGCCTACGAGCAGTACTTC. This gives the protein CSASTGAYEQYF.

V and J are TRBV24-1 and TRBJ2-3; 13 positions agree with TRBD2. CDR1 is KGHDR, CDR2 SFDVKD, per germline. This CDR3 spans 17 amino acids. J gave up 7 bases and V 4 bases, and 10 bases lay outside the gene matches. CDR3 sequence (DNA): TGTGCCACCAGTGAACGAGGACTAGCGGGAGATCGATATACGCAGTATTTT. Translation gives CATSERGLAGDRYTQYF.

In this sample, this clone turned up once. The chain is built from TRBV9 and TRBJ2-1; 9 bases are shared with TRBD2. CDR1 and CDR2 from the germline V gene are SGDLS and YYNGEE. V shed 0 bases, J shed 6 bases, and the junction held 7 bases outside the gene matches. There are 16 residues in the CDR3. CDR3 loop: CASSVGDSGSSNEQFF. The CDR3 nucleotides read TGTGCCAGCAGCGTAGGGGATAGCGGGAGTAGCAATGAGCAGTTCTTC.

The chain has TRBV9 and TRBJ2-2, with TRBD2 matching over 13 bases. With V trimmed by 3 bases and J by 4 bases, 9 bases remained unmatched. The V gene's germline CDR1 is SGDLS and CDR2 YYNGEE. The CDR3 runs to 18 residues. The CDR3 loop is CASSGEGTSGTRTGELFF. The CDR3 DNA follows: TGTGCCAGCAGCGGAGAAGGGACTAGCGGGACCCGCACCGGGGAGCTGTTTTTT.

This clone has only one observation. The rearrangement uses TRBV14 and TRBJ2-7, with 10 bases matching TRBD1. Germline loops: CDR1 SGHDN, CDR2 FVKESK. The CDR3 is made up of 16 amino acids. The trim removed 6 bases at V and 3 bases at J, leaving 11 bases unmatched. The CDR3 is CASSDQFGTGDYEQYF. In DNA form, the CDR3 reads TGTGCCAGCAGTGACCAATTCGGGACAGGGGACTACGAGCAGTACTTC.

In this sample, this clone is large. The chain couples TRBV7-2 to TRBJ2-1, with 8 bases matching TRBD2. Germline CDR1 SGHTA, CDR2 FQGNSA. Trimming took 3 bases from V and 8 from J; bases not matched to a gene: 6. The CDR3 is made up of 14 amino acids. The DNA for the CDR3 is TGTGCCAGCAGCTTCGGGAGGGCCGGTGATGAGCAGTTCTTC. This codes for CASSFGRAGDEQFF.

V is TRBV6-6 and J is TRBJ2-1, with D tentatively TRBD2 (5 bases). V lost 1 base and J 0 bases, leaving 10 bases between the germline ends. This CDR3 is built from 16 residues. The V gene's germline CDR1 is MNHNY and CDR2 SVGAGI (reference sequence). The CDR3 loop is CASSYLTGDSYNEQFF. The CDR3 DNA reads TGTGCCAGCAGTTACTTAACCGGGGACTCCTACAATGAGCAGTTCTTC.

This rearrangement joins TRBV7-9 to TRBJ2-7, with 8 bases matching TRBD1. Trimming cost V 4 bases and J 1 base; bases outside gene matches: 3. CDR1 SEHNR and CDR2 FQNEAQ come from the germline V gene (reference sequence). The CDR3 is 14 amino acids. The CDR3: CASSWGTGSYEQYF. The CDR3 DNA reads TGTGCCAGCAGCTGGGGGACAGGATCCTACGAGCAGTACTTC.

The chain combines TRBV7-9 with TRBJ2-7; 7 bases are a match to TRBD1. This CDR3 region has 14 residues. V lost 4 bases to trimming and J lost 2 bases; unmatched junction nucleotides: 5. Germline V lookup: CDR1 SEHNR, CDR2 FQNEAQ (reference sequence). The CDR3 DNA is TGTGCCAGCAGCTACCACGGGACAGCCTACGAGCAGTACTTC. Protein product: CASSYHGTAYEQYF.

The chain couples TRBV6-2 or TRBV6-3 to TRBJ2-5; D ambiguous. The CDR3 has 12 amino acids. Germline V gene lookup returns CDR1 MNHEY and CDR2 SVGEGT. The V gene lost 5 bases and the J gene lost 5 bases, with 9 bases spanning the gap. CDR3 loop: CASSPYAETQYF. The CDR3 DNA follows: TGTGCCAGCAGTCCCTACGCGGAGACCCAGTACTTC.

This chain uses TRBV27 with TRBJ2-7; 12 bases map to TRBD1. Germline CDR1 MNHEY, CDR2 SMNVEV (reference sequence). This CDR3 is built from 16 residues. Trimming took 4 bases from V and 5 from J; bases not matched to a gene: 9. DNA of the CDR3: TGTGCCAGCAGTTACAGAGGGACAGGGGGCCCCCACGAGCAGTACTTC. Translating it yields CASSYRGTGGPHEQYF.

The chain joins TRBV7-8 to TRBJ2-1; 8 bases are shared with TRBD2. CDR1 is SGHVS and CDR2 is FQNEAQ in the germline V gene. The CDR3 runs 15 residues. After removal of 1 base from V and 6 bases from J, the junction contained 5 bases not matched to a gene. CDR3 in amino acids: CASSLEAGAGNEQFF. CDR3 coding DNA: TGTGCCAGCAGCTTAGAAGCGGGAGCGGGCAATGAGCAGTTCTTC. Drawing the rest from reference TRBV7-8 and TRBJ2-1, the complete variable domain is GAGVSQSPRYKVAKRGQDVALRCDPISGHVSLFWYQQALGQGPEFLTYFQNEAQLDKSGLPSDRFFAERPEGSVSTLKIQRTQQEDSAVYLCASSLEAGAGNEQFFGPGTRLTVL.

The chain joins TRBV19 to TRBJ2-7; 10 positions match TRBD2. Germline values: CDR1 LNHDA, CDR2 SQIVND (reference sequence). Germline trimming cut 5 bases from V and 1 base from J; bases unmatched to any gene: 5. The CDR3 contains 15 residues. The CDR3 nucleotides read TGTGCCAGTAGTTTATCGACTAGCGGGTCCTACGAGCAGTACTTC. It translates to CASSLSTSGSYEQYF.

The rearrangement links TRBV5-1 to TRBJ1-1, with D possibly TRBD1 on 5 matching bases. Trimming took 4 bases from V and 1 from J, leaving 11 bases between them. The length of the CDR3 is 14 residues. CDR1 and CDR2 (germline): SGHRS, YFSETQ. CDR3 DNA: TGCGCCAGCAGCGACGGGGGAGGGAACACTGAAGCTTTCTTT. It specifies CASSDGGGNTEAFF.